This T cell receptor beta chain stems from a study of blood T cells in healthy people across ages (dated by TCRdb to the mid-2010s). Study-wide context: In model experiments, template switching captured roughly one uniquely barcoded TCR beta cDNA molecule for every two T cells. The study measured age-related changes in TCR beta repertoire diversity using deep sequencing normalized with unique cDNA molecular identifiers. The donors were divided into four age groups: young (average around 17 years), middle-aged (about 40), aged (roughly 60) and long-lived (nearly 85). Using the same blood draw, the study looked at two additional independent replicas of 1 million unique cDNA reads for two donors, one aged 18 to 30 and the other aged 80 or older. General study outcomes and caveats: Donor CMV infection status was unknown, potentially confounding age-related changes in expanded clonotypes. The long-lived group showed more naive CD4+ T cells, fewer expanded clones and increased TCR diversity than the aged group, suggesting age selection. Bulk unsorted PBMC profiling prevented conclusive comparison of naive and antigen-experienced compartments. Estimates of total diversity based on one million sequenced T cells were regarded as lower bounds and as underestimates. Observed TCR beta diversity per million T cells fell roughly linearly with age, and a significant reduction was already apparent by age roughly 40. A strong correlation was found between observed TCR beta diversity and the percentage of naive T cells measured by flow cytometry.

V drops 1 base and J drops 4 bases, leaving 12 bases in between. The CDR3 runs 15 amino acids, cysteine and phenylalanine included. Of all the DNA, just the CDR3 is kept, 45 bases in frame from base 1. From the germline V gene, CDR1 is SGHNT and CDR2 is YENEEA. The donors were 40 or so Caucasian individuals from Russia, aged about 6 to 95 years, who were systemically healthy. Each donor gave around 9.9 milliliters of peripheral blood, collected into EDTA-treated Vacutainer tubes. Ficoll-Paque density-gradient centrifugation was used to isolate PBMCs, with at least 6.5 million per sample. Total RNA was extracted from PBMCs with Trizol reagent, with at least 6 micrograms obtained per sample. The percentages of naive CD45RAhigh/CD27high T cells were determined by flow cytometry on a PBMC aliquot from every donor. Comments on this clonotype: Its antigen is currently not known. No much larger clone is present one base from it, and per-base qualities are unavailable.

The library relied on 5' RACE. TCRdb records Illumina HiSeq 2500 as the sequencer. A second about 7 to 12 cycle PCR used a sample-barcoded 5' primer and a J-beta primer mix. A template-switch 5' adaptor carrying 12 random nucleotides introduced a unique molecular identifier onto each TCR beta cDNA molecule. At least 3 million CDR3-containing paired-end reads were obtained from each sample. First-strand cDNA synthesis was performed from all RNA using the Mint cDNA synthesis kit, with priming by a TRBC-specific oligonucleotide. Following uracil-DNA glycosylase treatment, all cDNA underwent a first 18-cycle PCR with the universal primers M1SS and BC2_uni_R. Per the authors' processing: Each sample was normalized by randomly selecting 1 million high-quality reads, each carrying a distinct molecular identifier. Instead of being binned into consensus sequences, reads with shared molecular identifiers were discarded. CDR3 identification, clonotype clustering and error correction used MiTCR with a Q25 quality threshold and the strictest error-elimination algorithm. A nonparametric unseen species model with Euler transformation was used to estimate a lower bound on total TCR beta diversity. TCRdb reran the public reads through fastp at Q25 and MiXCR, keeping productive beta chains. One record per CDR3 amino acid sequence lists the most common genes and DNA. The V and J calls, along with clone size, are taken from TCRdb and not from the paper's own processing. The sample includes some 1,000,000 distinct CDR3 sequences, with roughly 24% observed a single time. The top ten clones comprise about 0.72% of the sample.

The same data also contributed to another study, on T cells of mothers and their children. As noted in the second study: Nine systemically healthy Caucasian individuals served as donors, namely three mothers together with their six children. cDNA synthesis consumed the entire amount of extracted RNA, loaded at approximately 1.6 ug RNA in each 15 ul reaction. Sample barcodes and 2-4 random nucleotides were added via the M1S primer in the second PCR. Over 8 million TCR beta CDR3 reads came from each mother, compared with approximately 2.8 million reads from each child. TCR recombination output is similarly shaped by thymic selection in related and unrelated pairs, with a minor effect exerted by inherited differences. Related mother-child pairs always showed normalized repertoire overlap that was slightly higher than in unrelated mother-child pairs, though the difference was never significant. No persistent microchimeric T cell clones were found, with a detection sensitivity of 80 to 100 clones per million clonotypes. Deep NGS was used in the study to compare the TCR beta repertoires of mothers and children and to look for features that separate related mother-child pairs from unrelated individuals. On average, the children were 11 +/- 4 years old, while the mothers were 40 +/- 4 years old. After adapters were ligated using NEBNext reagents, the libraries underwent 100+100 nt paired-end sequencing on an Illumina HiSeq 2000. Mother and child libraries were prepared a month apart and sequenced in separate runs to prevent cross-contamination. Between roughly 500,000 and 2,100,000 distinct TCR beta clonotypes were identified per donor. Naive TCR beta clonotypes were estimated from low-frequency clonotypes matched to each donor's FACS-determined naive share, without sorting.

The chain couples TRBV11-3 to TRBJ2-3; the D segment cannot be called with confidence. Sequencing was done on a sample of blood. The receptor comes from a girl aged 2-15 years in good health. The DNA is as follows: TGTGCCAGCAGCTTAGTGAACGAAAGGCCAGATACGCAGTATTTT. Translated, it reads CASSLVNERPDTQYF.